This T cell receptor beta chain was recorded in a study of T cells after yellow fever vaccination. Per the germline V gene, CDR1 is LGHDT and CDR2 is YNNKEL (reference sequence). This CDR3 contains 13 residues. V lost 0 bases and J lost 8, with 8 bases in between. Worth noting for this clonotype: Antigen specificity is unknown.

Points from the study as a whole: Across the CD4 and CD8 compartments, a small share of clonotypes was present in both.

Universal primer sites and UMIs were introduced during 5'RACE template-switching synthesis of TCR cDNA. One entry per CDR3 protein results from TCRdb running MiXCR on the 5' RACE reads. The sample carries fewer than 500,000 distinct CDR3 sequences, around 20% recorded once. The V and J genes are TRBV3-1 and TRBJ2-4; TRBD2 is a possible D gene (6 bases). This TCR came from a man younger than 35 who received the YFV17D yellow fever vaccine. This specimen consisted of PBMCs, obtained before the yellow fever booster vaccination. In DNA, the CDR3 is TGTGCCAGCAGCCAAGATTCGGGGGACATTCAGTACTTC. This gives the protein CASSQDSGDIQYF.